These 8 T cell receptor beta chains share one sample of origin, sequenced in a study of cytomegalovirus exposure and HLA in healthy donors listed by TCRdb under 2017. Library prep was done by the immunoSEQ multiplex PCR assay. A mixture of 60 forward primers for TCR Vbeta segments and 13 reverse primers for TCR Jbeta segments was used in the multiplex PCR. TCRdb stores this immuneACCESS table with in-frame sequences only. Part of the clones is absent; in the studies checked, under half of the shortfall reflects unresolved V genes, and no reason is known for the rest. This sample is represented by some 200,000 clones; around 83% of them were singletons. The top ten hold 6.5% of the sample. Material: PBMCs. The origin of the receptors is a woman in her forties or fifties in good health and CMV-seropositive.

The CDR3 is CASSERQGGGTIYF. In nucleotides, the CDR3 is TGTGCCAGCAGCGAGCGACAAGGGGGCGGCACCATATATTTT. The V gene is TRBV7-8, the J gene TRBJ1-3; 7 positions match TRBD1. CDR3 length: 14 amino acids. V shed 5 bases and J 9 bases; nucleotides not matched to a gene: 10. CDR1 and CDR2 from the germline V gene are SGHVS and FQNEAQ.

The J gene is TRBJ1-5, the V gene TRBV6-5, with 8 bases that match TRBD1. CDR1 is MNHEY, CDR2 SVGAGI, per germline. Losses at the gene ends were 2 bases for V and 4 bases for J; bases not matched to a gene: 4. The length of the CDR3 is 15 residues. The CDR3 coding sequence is TGTGCCAGCAGTTACGCGGGGACAGGTAATCAGCCCCAGCATTTT. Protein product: CASSYAGTGNQPQHF.

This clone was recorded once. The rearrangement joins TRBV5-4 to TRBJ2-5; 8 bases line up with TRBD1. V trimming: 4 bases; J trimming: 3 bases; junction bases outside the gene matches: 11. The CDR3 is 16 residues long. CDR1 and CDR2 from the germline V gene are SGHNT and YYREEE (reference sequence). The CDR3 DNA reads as TGTGCCAGCAGCCCCTCCCAACAGGGGGGAAAAGAGACCCAGTACTTC. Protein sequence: CASSPSQQGGKETQYF. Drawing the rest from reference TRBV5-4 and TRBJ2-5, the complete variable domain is ETGVTQSPTHLIKTRGQQVTLRCSSQSGHNTVSWYQQALGQGPQFIFQYYREEENGRGNFPPRFSGLQFPNYSSELNVNALELDDSALYLCASSPSQQGGKETQYFGPGTRLLVL.

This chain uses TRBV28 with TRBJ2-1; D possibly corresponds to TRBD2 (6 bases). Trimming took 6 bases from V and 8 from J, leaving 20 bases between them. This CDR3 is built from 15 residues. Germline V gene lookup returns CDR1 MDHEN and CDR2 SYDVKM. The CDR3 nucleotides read TGTGCCAGCAGCTTCGGTGGCGGGACGAGTGATGAGCAGTTCTTC. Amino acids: CASSFGGGTSDEQFF.

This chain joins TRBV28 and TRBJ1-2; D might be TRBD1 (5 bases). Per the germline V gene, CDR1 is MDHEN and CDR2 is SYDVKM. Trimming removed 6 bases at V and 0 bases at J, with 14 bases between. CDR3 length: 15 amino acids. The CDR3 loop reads CASSPPGLANYGYTF. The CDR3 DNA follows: TGTGCCAGCAGCCCTCCAGGGCTAGCTAACTATGGCTACACCTTC.

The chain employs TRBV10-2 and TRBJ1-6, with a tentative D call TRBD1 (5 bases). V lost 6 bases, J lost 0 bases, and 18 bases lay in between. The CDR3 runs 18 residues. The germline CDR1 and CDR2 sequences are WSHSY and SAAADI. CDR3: CASRQADQDGSYNSPLHF. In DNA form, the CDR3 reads TGCGCCAGCAGACAGGCGGACCAGGACGGCTCCTATAATTCACCCCTCCACTTT.

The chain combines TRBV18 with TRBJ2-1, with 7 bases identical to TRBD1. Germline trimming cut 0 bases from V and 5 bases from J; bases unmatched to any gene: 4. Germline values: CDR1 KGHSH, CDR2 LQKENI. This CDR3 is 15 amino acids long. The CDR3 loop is CASSPPATGDNEQFF. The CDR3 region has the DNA TGTGCCAGCTCACCACCGGCAACAGGGGACAATGAGCAGTTCTTC.

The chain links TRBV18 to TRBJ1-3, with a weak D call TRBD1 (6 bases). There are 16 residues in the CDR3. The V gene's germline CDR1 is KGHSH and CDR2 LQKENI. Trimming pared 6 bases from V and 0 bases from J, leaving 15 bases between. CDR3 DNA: TGTGCCAGCTCTCTTGATACAGGGTACTCTGGAAACACCATATATTTT. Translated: CASSLDTGYSGNTIYF. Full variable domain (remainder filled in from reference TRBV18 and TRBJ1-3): NAGVMQNPRHLVRRRGQEARLRCSPMKGHSHVYWYRQLPEEGLKFMVYLQKENIIDESGMPKERFSAEFPKEGPSILRIQQVVRGDSAAYFCASSLDTGYSGNTIYFGEGSWLTVV.